Detailed here is one T cell receptor (beta chain). What it recognizes is unknown. Sequencing used immunoSEQ multiplex PCR; TCRdb keeps in-frame clones, though not all of them. The table has about 270,000 clones, 80% to 90% seen once. These data come from a study of cytomegalovirus exposure and HLA in healthy donors. Study results and caveats: In vitro work confirmed that three CMV-associated chains recognize CMV antigens. A later analysis found first-cohort TCR clusters tended to co-occur in the 90 to 150 validation repertoires. Researchers counted around 180 TCR beta chains as cytomegalovirus-associated.

The donors were part of the roughly 130-subject validation cohort, which stood apart from the 666-subject first cohort. Per germline, CDR1 MNHEY and CDR2 SMNVEV (reference sequence). There are 12 residues in the CDR3. V was clipped by 9 bases and J by 5 bases; unmatched bases: 6. Material for sequencing was PBMCs. This sequence originates from a woman younger than 35 in good health and CMV-seronegative. The genes are TRBV27 and TRBJ2-7, with 8 bases aligning to TRBD1. CDR3 sequence: CASADRANEQYF. Here the CDR3 DNA reads TGTGCCAGTGCGGACAGGGCTAACGAGCAGTACTTC.